This T cell receptor beta chain was identified in a study of blood T cell repertoires in COVID-19. At the level of the study: Material from acute and convalescent COVID-19 was sourced from the United States, Italy and Spain.

The CDR3 consists of 14 residues. The V and J ends lost 4 bases and 3 bases, in that order; junction bases with no gene match: 5. The germline V gene has CDR1 SGHAT and CDR2 FQNNGV. Only in-frame clones appear in the TCRdb table, and some are missing; sequencing was by immunoSEQ multiplex PCR. The data contain approximately 210,000 clones, almost 90% of them singletons. The chain links TRBV11-2 to TRBJ2-7; TRBD1 agrees at 8 bases. Sequences were obtained from peripheral blood. The clonotype comes from a man aged 18-30 years with active or convalescent COVID-19. This CDR3 is CASSSGTGYYEQYF. The CDR3 DNA follows: TGTGCCAGCAGCTCCGGGACAGGATACTACGAGCAGTACTTC.